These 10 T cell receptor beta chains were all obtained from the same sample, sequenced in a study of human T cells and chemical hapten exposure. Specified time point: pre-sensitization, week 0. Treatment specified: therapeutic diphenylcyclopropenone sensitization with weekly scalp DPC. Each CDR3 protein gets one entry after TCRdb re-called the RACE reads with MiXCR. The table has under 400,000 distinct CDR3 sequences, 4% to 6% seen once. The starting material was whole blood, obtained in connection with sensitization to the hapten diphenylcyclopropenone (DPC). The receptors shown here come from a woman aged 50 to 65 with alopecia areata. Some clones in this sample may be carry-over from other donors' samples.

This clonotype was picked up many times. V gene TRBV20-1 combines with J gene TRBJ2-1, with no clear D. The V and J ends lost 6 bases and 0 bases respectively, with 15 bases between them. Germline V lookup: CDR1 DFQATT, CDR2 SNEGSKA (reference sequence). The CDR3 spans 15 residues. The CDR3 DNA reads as TGCAGTGCCCAGGCCTCCGGAAGCTCCTACAATGAGCAGTTCTTC. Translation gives CSAQASGSSYNEQFF.

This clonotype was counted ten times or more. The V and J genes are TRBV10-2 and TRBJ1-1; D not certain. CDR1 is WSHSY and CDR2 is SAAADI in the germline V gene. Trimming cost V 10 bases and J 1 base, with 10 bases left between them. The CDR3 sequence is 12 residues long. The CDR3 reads CATREGNTEAFF. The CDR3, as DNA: TGCGCCACCCGGGAGGGGAACACTGAAGCTTTCTTT.

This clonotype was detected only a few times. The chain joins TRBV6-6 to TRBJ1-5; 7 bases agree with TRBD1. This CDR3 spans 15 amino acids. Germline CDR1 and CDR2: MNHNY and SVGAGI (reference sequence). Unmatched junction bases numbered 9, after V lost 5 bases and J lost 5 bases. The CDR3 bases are TGTGCCAGCAGTCCGGGCCAAGGGGGCCATCAGCCCCAGCATTTT. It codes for CASSPGQGGHQPQHF.

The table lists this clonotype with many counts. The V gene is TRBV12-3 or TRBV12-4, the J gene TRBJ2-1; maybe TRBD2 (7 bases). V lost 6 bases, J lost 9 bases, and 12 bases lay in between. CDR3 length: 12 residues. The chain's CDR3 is CASSLRGAEQFF. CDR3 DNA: TGTGCCAGCAGCCTTCGGGGGGCTGAGCAGTTCTTC.

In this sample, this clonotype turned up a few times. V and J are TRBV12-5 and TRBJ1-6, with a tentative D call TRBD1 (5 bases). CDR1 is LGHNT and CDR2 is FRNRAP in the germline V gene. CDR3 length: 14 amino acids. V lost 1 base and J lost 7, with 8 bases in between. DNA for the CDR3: TGTGCTAGTGGTTTGGGGGGGAACAATTCACCCCTCCACTTT. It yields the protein CASGLGGNNSPLHF.

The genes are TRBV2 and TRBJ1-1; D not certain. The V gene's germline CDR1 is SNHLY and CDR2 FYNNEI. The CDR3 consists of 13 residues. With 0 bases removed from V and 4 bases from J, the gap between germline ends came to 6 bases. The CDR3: CASSEAKFTEAFF. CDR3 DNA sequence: TGTGCCAGCAGTGAAGCGAAATTCACTGAAGCTTTCTTT.

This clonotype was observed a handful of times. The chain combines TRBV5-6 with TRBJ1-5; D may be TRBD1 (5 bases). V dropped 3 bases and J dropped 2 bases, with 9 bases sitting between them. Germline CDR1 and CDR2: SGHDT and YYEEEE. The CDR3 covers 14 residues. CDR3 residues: CASSWGLGNQPQHF. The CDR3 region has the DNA TGTGCCAGCAGCTGGGGGTTGGGCAATCAGCCCCAGCATTTT. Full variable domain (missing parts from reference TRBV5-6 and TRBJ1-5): DAGVTQSPTHLIKTRGQQVTLRCSPKSGHDTVSWYQQALGQGPQFIFQYYEEEERQRGNFPDRFSGHQFPNYSSELNVNALLLGDSALYLCASSWGLGNQPQHFGDGTRLSIL.

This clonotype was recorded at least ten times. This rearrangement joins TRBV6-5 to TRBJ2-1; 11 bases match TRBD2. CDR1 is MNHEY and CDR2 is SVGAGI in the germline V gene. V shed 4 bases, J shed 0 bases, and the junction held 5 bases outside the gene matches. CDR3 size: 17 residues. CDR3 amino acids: CASSSLLAGDSYNEQFF. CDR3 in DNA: TGTGCCAGCAGTTCCCTACTAGCGGGAGACTCCTACAATGAGCAGTTCTTC.

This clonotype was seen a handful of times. The CDR3 region is CASSLEQGSYEQYF. CDR3 sequence (DNA): TGTGCCAGCAGCTTGGAGCAGGGTTCCTACGAGCAGTACTTC. This chain uses TRBV5-4 with TRBJ2-7; possibly TRBD1 for D (5 bases). CDR3 length: 14 amino acids. Germline lookup yields CDR1 SGHNT and CDR2 YYREEE (reference sequence). The V and J ends lost 0 bases and 1 base respectively, with 8 bases between them.

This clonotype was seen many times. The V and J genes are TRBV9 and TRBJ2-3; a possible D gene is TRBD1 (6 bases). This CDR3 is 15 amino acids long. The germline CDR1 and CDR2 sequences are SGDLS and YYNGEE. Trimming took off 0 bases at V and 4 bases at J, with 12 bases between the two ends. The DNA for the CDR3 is TGTGCCAGCAGCGTAGGGGGGCTTCCTTCAGATACGCAGTATTTT. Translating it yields CASSVGGLPSDTQYF. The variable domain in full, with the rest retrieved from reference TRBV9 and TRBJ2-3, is DSGVTQTPKHLITATGQRVTLRCSPRSGDLSVYWYQQSLDQGLQFLIQYYNGEERAKGNILERFSAQQFPDLHSELNLSSLELGDSALYFCASSVGGLPSDTQYFGPGTRLTVL.